The 11 T cell receptor beta chains in this list originate from one sample, sequenced in a study of blood T cell repertoires in COVID-19 (dated by TCRdb to 2018 to 2021). The protocol used for the library was the immunoSEQ multiplex PCR assay. TCRdb provides this immuneACCESS table in a form limited to in-frame rearrangements. Some clones are lacking; in checked studies, under half of them reflect an unresolved V gene, and why the rest are absent is not known. In this sample the table shows a few hundred thousand clones, around 90% of which occur a single time. The leading ten clones occupy 0.9% to 1% of the sample. Material: peripheral blood. Receptors were obtained from a woman in her 40s who had recovered from COVID-19.

The CDR3 reads CASSQQGASGNTIYF. The CDR3 coding sequence is TGTGCCAGCAGCCAACAGGGGGCGTCCGGAAACACCATATATTTT. The chain joins TRBV6-5 to TRBJ1-3, with 9 nucleotides matching TRBD1. This CDR3 spans 15 amino acids. The ends lost 6 bases at V and 4 bases at J; junction bases unmatched: 7. Per the germline V gene, CDR1 is MNHEY and CDR2 is SVGAGI.

The chain has TRBV28 and TRBJ2-7; 11 bases line up with TRBD2. This CDR3 is built from 16 residues. Germline V CDR1 and CDR2: MDHEN, SYDVKM. Trimming at V came to 6 bases and at J to 0 bases, leaving 7 bases not matched to a gene. The CDR3 sequence: CASRPTSGVSSYEQYF. CDR3 sequence (DNA): TGTGCCAGCAGGCCGACTAGCGGGGTCAGCTCCTACGAGCAGTACTTC.

This chain connects TRBV29-1 to TRBJ1-2; 10 nucleotides match TRBD1. CDR1 is SQVTM, CDR2 ANQGSEA, per germline. This CDR3 comprises 11 residues. V shed 7 bases, J shed 6 bases, and the junction held 2 bases outside the gene matches. The CDR3 DNA is TGCAGCGCGACAGGGGGCGATGGCTACACCTTC. The encoded protein is CSATGGDGYTF.

The gene calls are TRBV6-5 and TRBJ2-1; TRBD2 agrees at 7 bases. Germline CDR1 reads MNHEY; CDR2 reads SVGAGI. J gave up 4 bases and V 4 bases, and 7 bases lay outside the gene matches. The CDR3 is made up of 15 amino acids. CDR3 sequence (DNA): TGTGCCAGCAGTTCCTCTAGCGGATCATACAATGAGCAGTTCTTC. It translates to CASSSSSGSYNEQFF.

This clone was recorded only once. The chain recombines TRBV21-1 with TRBJ1-1. TRBV21-1 is described as a pseudogene. CDR3 length equals 15 residues. The DNA of the CDR3 is TGTGCCAGCAGCAAATTGGGGGGAATGAACACTGAAGCTTTCTTT. It translates to CASSKLGGMNTEAFF.

V is TRBV7-9 and J is TRBJ1-2; D is possibly TRBD1 (5 bases). CDR3 size: 13 residues. Germline CDR1 SEHNR, CDR2 FQNEAQ (reference sequence). Trimming took off 5 bases at V and 4 bases at J, with 11 bases between the two ends. DNA of the CDR3: TGTGCCAGCAGCGATGACAGTTCCTATGGCTACACCTTC. This codes for CASSDDSSYGYTF.

The rearrangement joins TRBV27 to TRBJ1-2; D perhaps matches TRBD1 (6 bases). CDR1 is MNHEY and CDR2 is SMNVEV in the germline V gene (reference sequence). This CDR3 is 13 amino acids long. Trimming stripped 6 bases from V and 2 bases from J, with 10 bases between. The CDR3 is CASRGHSNYGYTF. CDR3 in DNA: TGTGCCAGCAGGGGACATTCGAACTATGGCTACACCTTC.

The chain has TRBV5-1 and TRBJ1-3, with unresolved D. V lost 4 bases and J 0 bases, leaving 14 bases between the germline ends. CDR1 and CDR2 (germline): SGHRS, YFSETQ. This CDR3 comprises 16 residues. CDR3: CASSLGSVDSGNTIYF. CDR3 nucleotides: TGCGCCAGCAGCCTAGGCTCCGTAGACTCTGGAAACACCATATATTTT.

The sample holds a few counts of this clone. The DNA of the CDR3 is TGTGCCAGCTCTGGACCCCGGGGTCTAGCACGAATCACCTACGAGCAGTACTTC. This codes for CASSGPRGLARITYEQYF. V is TRBV2 and J is TRBJ2-7; a weak D match, TRBD2 (5 bases). This CDR3 has 18 amino acids. Germline CDR1 reads SNHLY; CDR2 reads FYNNEI. V gave up 8 bases and J gave up 2 bases, with 28 bases separating them. The full variable domain, in which reference TRBV2 and TRBJ2-7 provide the parts outside the CDR3, is EPEVTQTPSHQVTQMGQEVILRCVPISNHLYFYWYRQILGQKVEFLVSFYNNEISEKSEIFDDQFSVERPDGSNFTLKIRSTKLEDSAMYFCASSGPRGLARITYEQYFGPGTRLTVT.

This clone was seen just once. The chain is built from TRBV29-1 and TRBJ2-7; weak D call: TRBD2 (6 bases). The germline gives CDR1 SQVTM, CDR2 ANQGSEA. Trimming took 5 bases from V and 6 from J, leaving 26 bases between them. The CDR3 length is 16 residues. This chain's CDR3 is CSVYPGQEGLSGEQYF. The CDR3 coding sequence is TGCAGCGTTTATCCCGGCCAGGAGGGTTTGTCTGGCGAGCAGTACTTC.

The gene calls are TRBV2 and TRBJ2-3; 10 bases are a match to TRBD2. From germline, CDR1 is SNHLY and CDR2 FYNNEI. The CDR3 length is 16 residues. J lost 0 bases, V lost 7 bases, and 7 bases had no gene match. The CDR3 here is CASNRLAGASTDTQYF. The CDR3 bases are TGTGCCAGCAACCGGCTAGCGGGGGCTAGCACAGATACGCAGTATTTT.